The 21 T cell receptor beta chains presented below share a single source sample, sequenced in a study of cytomegalovirus exposure and HLA in healthy donors. This table comes from immunoSEQ multiplex PCR, and its TCRdb copy is limited to in-frame clones, with some not included. The sample lists roughly 150,000 clones; approximately 80% were seen once. The sequencing sample was made of PBMCs. These receptors came from a man aged 25-45 years in good health and CMV-seropositive.

The rearrangement joins TRBV27 to TRBJ2-7, with TRBD1 matching 8 bases. Germline values: CDR1 MNHEY, CDR2 SMNVEV (reference sequence). The CDR3 is 14 residues long. V lost 3 bases to trimming and J lost 6 bases; unmatched junction nucleotides: 7. CDR3 residues: CASSFRGQGGEQYF. DNA for the CDR3: TGTGCCAGCAGTTTCAGAGGACAGGGCGGCGAGCAGTACTTC.

This clone is medium-sized in the sample. The CDR3 coding sequence is TGTGCCAGTAGTATCGGGCCGGGGGCCGGGGAGCTGTTTTTT. Translation: CASSIGPGAGELFF. The chain joins TRBV19 to TRBJ2-2; tentatively, D is TRBD2 (6 bases). The CDR3 covers 14 residues. CDR1 and CDR2 (germline): LNHDA, SQIVND (reference sequence). V gave up 3 bases and J gave up 6 bases, with 11 bases separating them.

The gene calls are TRBV27 and TRBJ2-1, with TRBD2 matching over 7 bases. V was clipped by 6 bases and J by 5 bases; unmatched bases: 4. The V gene's germline CDR1 is MNHEY and CDR2 SMNVEV (reference sequence). There are 13 residues in the CDR3. The CDR3 DNA is TGTGCCAGCAGCCTTGGGGGGGACAATGAGCAGTTCTTC. It translates to CASSLGGDNEQFF.

The chain has TRBV25-1 and TRBJ1-2; D possibly corresponds to TRBD1 (6 bases). CDR3 length: 12 residues. Germline CDR1 and CDR2: MGHDK and SYGVNS. The V and J ends lost 6 bases and 8 bases respectively, with 13 bases between them. This CDR3 reads CASSLQGRGYTF. The CDR3 coding sequence is TGTGCCAGCAGCCTACAGGGAAGGGGCTACACCTTC.

The rearrangement joins TRBV30 to TRBJ2-3; 9 bases agree with TRBD2. The germline V gene has CDR1 GTSNPN and CDR2 SVGIG (reference sequence). This CDR3 spans 16 amino acids. V was clipped by 1 base and J by 6 bases; unmatched bases: 11. Written as DNA, the CDR3 is TGTGCCTGGAGTGGGTACACTCTAGCGGGGATGGATACGCAGTATTTT. Translation: CAWSGYTLAGMDTQYF.

The rearrangement links TRBV30 to TRBJ2-3, with a weak D call TRBD2 (5 bases). Germline CDR1 and CDR2: GTSNPN and SVGIG (reference sequence). Trimming removed 5 bases from V and 5 bases from J, with 8 bases in between. CDR3 length: 11 amino acids. Written as DNA, the CDR3 is TGTGCCTGGGCTGCGGGAGATACGCAGTATTTT. Translating it yields CAWAAGDTQYF.

A note on this clone: Other DNA variants within this sample encode the same CDR3. The CDR3 here is CASSKGRGSYGYTF. For the CDR3, the DNA is TGTGCCAGCAGCAAAGGAAGAGGTAGCTATGGCTACACCTTC. The chain is built from TRBV21-1 and TRBJ1-2. TRBV21-1 corresponds to a pseudogene. The CDR3 consists of 14 residues.

The gene calls are TRBV7-9 and TRBJ1-1; 8 bases map to TRBD1. The CDR3 is 16 residues long. The V gene's germline CDR1 is SEHNR and CDR2 FQNEAQ (reference sequence). The trim removed 5 bases at V and 0 bases at J, leaving 8 bases unmatched. CDR3 amino acids: CASSPTGQGLNTEAFF. The DNA of the CDR3 is TGTGCCAGCAGCCCAACAGGACAGGGACTGAACACTGAAGCTTTCTTT.

This chain links TRBV29-1 with TRBJ2-5, with a possible D match to TRBD1 (6 bases). Germline lookup yields CDR1 SQVTM and CDR2 ANQGSEA. This CDR3 contains 17 residues. V was shortened by 0 bases and J by 0 bases, with 17 bases between the two germline ends. CDR3 residues: CSVEDPLLWTDQETQYF. The CDR3 DNA follows: TGCAGCGTTGAAGATCCTTTATTGTGGACAGACCAAGAGACCCAGTACTTC.

The chain is built from TRBV29-1 and TRBJ2-1; D possibly corresponds to TRBD2 (7 bases). Germline CDR1 SQVTM, CDR2 ANQGSEA. The CDR3 has 14 amino acids. V was clipped by 4 bases and J by 4 bases, with 14 bases between them. In nucleotides, the CDR3 is TGCAGCGTTGTGGGGGGGGGCCAGTACAATGAGCAGTTCTTC. Amino acids: CSVVGGGQYNEQFF.

The rearrangement joins TRBV6-4 to TRBJ1-1, with D possibly TRBD1 on 5 matching bases. The V end lost 8 bases, the J end lost 0 bases, and 7 bases lay between the germline ends. The CDR3 loop spans 12 amino acids. Germline V gives CDR1 MRHNA, CDR2 SNTAGT. CDR3 DNA: TGTGCCAGCCGCAGGGTGAACACTGAAGCTTTCTTT. This codes for CASRRVNTEAFF.

This chain uses TRBV7-2 with TRBJ2-7; D call uncertain. The length of the CDR3 is 15 residues. The V end lost 2 bases, the J end lost 0 bases, and 11 bases lay between the germline ends. CDR1 is SGHTA, CDR2 FQGNSA, per germline. CDR3 in amino acids: CASSLLRVHSYEQYF. In nucleotides, the CDR3 is TGTGCCAGCAGCTTACTCCGGGTCCACTCCTACGAGCAGTACTTC.

The chain recombines TRBV7-3 with TRBJ2-7, with D possibly matching TRBD2 (6 bases). Trimming took off 4 bases at V and 1 base at J, with 11 bases between the two ends. The V gene's germline CDR1 is SGHTA and CDR2 FQGTGA. This CDR3 has 14 residues. In DNA, the CDR3 is TGTGCCAGCAGCTCTTCTGGGGGGTCCTACGAGCAGTACTTC. It translates to CASSSSGGSYEQYF.

This chain links TRBV2 with TRBJ1-3; 7 bases map to TRBD1. Germline CDR1 and CDR2: SNHLY and FYNNEI. The CDR3 spans 14 residues. V was clipped by 6 bases and J by 0 bases; unmatched bases: 2. CDR3: CASRGQSSGNTIYF. CDR3 in DNA: TGTGCCAGCAGGGGACAGAGCTCTGGAAACACCATATATTTT.

The genes are TRBV6-5 and TRBJ1-2; D may be TRBD1 (6 bases). This CDR3 is 13 amino acids long. The V and J ends lost 10 bases and 7 bases respectively, with 19 bases between them. Per germline, CDR1 MNHEY and CDR2 SVGAGI. Here the CDR3 reads CAIGQFGTSGYTF. CDR3 bases: TGTGCCATCGGACAGTTCGGAACAAGTGGCTACACCTTC.

The chain recombines TRBV19 with TRBJ1-2, with D perhaps matching TRBD1 (6 bases). Germline lookup yields CDR1 LNHDA and CDR2 SQIVND (reference sequence). The CDR3 loop spans 13 amino acids. V lost 7 bases to trimming and J lost 4 bases, with 13 bases between them. Here the CDR3 DNA reads TGTGCCAGTACAGGGGTGAACCCCTATGGCTACACCTTC. The encoded protein is CASTGVNPYGYTF.

The chain links TRBV27 to TRBJ2-2, with D uncertain. Germline loops: CDR1 MNHEY, CDR2 SMNVEV (reference sequence). V was clipped by 5 bases and J by 3 bases, with 10 bases between them. The CDR3 has 14 residues. CDR3 residues: CASSAGSYTGELFF. The CDR3 nucleotides are TGTGCCAGCAGTGCCGGGTCCTACACCGGGGAGCTGTTTTTT.

The chain has TRBV7-9 and TRBJ2-3, with 9 bases identical to TRBD2. CDR1 SEHNR and CDR2 FQNEAQ come from the germline V gene (reference sequence). The CDR3 consists of 17 residues. V shed 0 bases, J shed 0 bases, and the junction held 4 bases outside the gene matches. Here the CDR3 reads CASSLARLAGSTDTQYF. The DNA of the CDR3 is TGTGCCAGCAGCTTAGCGAGGCTAGCGGGGAGCACAGATACGCAGTATTTT. Full variable domain (rest looked up from reference TRBV7-9 and TRBJ2-3): DTGVSQNPRHKITKRGQNVTFRCDPISEHNRLYWYRQTLGQGPEFLTYFQNEAQLEKSRLLSDRFSAERPKGSFSTLEIQRTEQGDSAMYLCASSLARLAGSTDTQYFGPGTRLTVL.

This clone was seen only once. The chain couples TRBV19 to TRBJ2-2; D is perhaps TRBD2 (7 bases). Germline-derived CDR1 and CDR2 are LNHDA and SQIVND (reference sequence). V lost 3 bases to trimming and J lost 0 bases, with 14 bases between them. The CDR3 loop spans 17 amino acids. Here the CDR3 DNA reads TGTGCCAGTAGTATTGAGGGGGGGGGCACGAACACCGGGGAGCTGTTTTTT. This codes for CASSIEGGGTNTGELFF.

The chain has TRBV4-3 and TRBJ2-7; perhaps TRBD1 as D (6 bases). This CDR3 spans 18 amino acids. Germline V gives CDR1 LGHNA, CDR2 YSLEER. V was pared by 3 bases and J by 0 bases, with 21 bases between. CDR3 DNA: TGCGCCAGCAGCCAGAAACTCCGAGGACAGACGCTCTCCTACGAGCAGTACTTC. This gives the protein CASSQKLRGQTLSYEQYF.

The rearrangement links TRBV9 to TRBJ2-1; 8 bases are shared with TRBD1. The junction had 9 bases not matched to a gene; V was cut back by 3 bases and J by 10 bases. The CDR3 sequence is 14 residues long. CDR1 and CDR2 from the germline V gene are SGDLS and YYNGEE. The chain's CDR3 is CASSAYRGELEQFF. The CDR3 DNA reads TGTGCCAGCAGCGCCTACAGGGGGGAGTTAGAGCAGTTCTTC.